This T cell receptor (beta chain) was captured by sequencing in a study of blood T cell repertoires in COVID-19. Study-wide context: COVID-19 samples, acute and convalescent, were from the United States, Italy and Spain. The cDNA or gDNA used as material had been derived from T cells, B-cell-depleted T cells, or PBMCs.

Using immunoSEQ multiplex PCR, the repertoire was profiled, and TCRdb retains in-frame clones only, with some absent. Among just over 300,000 clones listed, 87% were seen once. Sequencing was performed on peripheral blood. This receptor was identified in a man aged 18 to 29 with active or convalescent COVID-19.

The CDR3 sequence is CASSLNGGWVNTEAFF. The CDR3 nucleotides are TGTGCCAGCAGTTTAAACGGGGGATGGGTGAACACTGAAGCTTTCTTT. The V and J genes are TRBV28 and TRBJ1-1, with a weak D call TRBD1 (5 bases). The CDR3 spans 16 residues. From germline, CDR1 is MDHEN and CDR2 SYDVKM. V shed 2 bases and J shed 0 bases, with 13 bases lying between them.